The 27 T cell receptor beta chains below all came from one sample that was sequenced in a study of T-cell memory formation after mild COVID-19. In TCRdb, the 5' RACE reads were re-called with MiXCR into one record per CDR3 protein. The sample has about 560,000 distinct CDR3 sequences, 15% to 20% seen once. Sequencing used PBMCs or a T cell subset sorted from them (not recorded which). Every receptor here comes from an adult woman who had mild COVID-19 (a few samples of this study predate the infection). Cell type and time point are not known.

V is TRBV7-2 and J is TRBJ1-4, with TRBD1 identical over 9 bases. Germline CDR1 SGHTA, CDR2 FQGNSA. This CDR3 region has 16 residues. V lost 5 bases and J lost 8; bases outside the gene matches: 12. CDR3 in amino acids: CASSPTTGGLREKLFF. In nucleotides, the CDR3 is TGTGCCAGCAGCCCCACGACAGGGGGGCTGAGGGAAAAACTGTTTTTT.

The rearrangement links TRBV20-1 to TRBJ2-1; D tentatively reads TRBD1 or TRBD2 (5 bases each). CDR1 is DFQATT and CDR2 is SNEGSKA in the germline V gene (reference sequence). This CDR3 is 15 amino acids long. Trimming stripped 3 bases from V and 6 bases from J, with 18 bases between. The DNA for the CDR3 is TGCAGTGCTAGGAGATCGGGGCCCTCCCGCAATGAGCAGTTCTTC. This codes for CSARRSGPSRNEQFF.

The chain couples TRBV3-1 to TRBJ2-5; D possibly matches TRBD1 or TRBD2 (6 bases each). Trimming took off 4 bases at V and 5 bases at J, with 11 bases between the two ends. This CDR3 spans 13 amino acids. The germline V gene has CDR1 LGHDT and CDR2 YNNKEL (reference sequence). The CDR3 DNA reads TGTGCCAGCAGCCGACTAGGGGGGGAGACCCAGTACTTC. As protein: CASSRLGGETQYF.

This chain connects TRBV6-5 to TRBJ2-3; D is perhaps TRBD1 or TRBD2 (5 bases each). There are 10 residues in the CDR3. The V gene lost 8 bases and the J gene lost 7 bases, with 7 bases spanning the gap. Germline V gene sequence: CDR1 MNHEY, CDR2 SVGAGI. The CDR3 spells CASGDHTQYF. The CDR3 DNA reads TGTGCCAGCGGGGACCATACGCAGTATTTT.

The chain recombines TRBV5-1 with TRBJ2-3; possible D gene TRBD2, 5 bases. Trimming shortened V by 3 bases and J by 2 bases, and 13 bases separated the two germline ends. CDR3 length equals 15 residues. Germline V gene sequence: CDR1 SGHRS, CDR2 YFSETQ. CDR3 sequence (DNA): TGCGCCAGCAGCTCCGCACTAGGAACCACAGATACGCAGTATTTT. Translated: CASSSALGTTDTQYF.

The V and J genes are TRBV9 and TRBJ1-1; the D gene is possibly TRBD1 (6 bases). V was pared by 4 bases and J by 8 bases, with 21 bases between. The germline gives CDR1 SGDLS, CDR2 YYNGEE. The CDR3 is 15 residues long. The CDR3 sequence is CASSILPRGAVEAFF. The CDR3 nucleotides are TGTGCCAGCAGCATCCTTCCTAGGGGGGCCGTAGAAGCTTTCTTT.

The table lists this clonotype with a few counts. The chain joins TRBV12-3 or TRBV12-4 to TRBJ2-3; 9 bases align to TRBD2. The CDR3 runs 14 residues. J lost 3 bases, V lost 6 bases, and 4 bases had no gene match. CDR3: CASRYSGGTDTQYF. The CDR3 nucleotides are TGTGCCAGCAGATACAGCGGGGGGACAGATACGCAGTATTTT.

For the CDR3, the DNA is TGTGCCAGCAGCTTACCCCCCACAACCTCCTACGAGCAGTACTTC. Translation gives CASSLPPTTSYEQYF. The gene calls are TRBV7-9 and TRBJ2-7, with D hard to call. The CDR3 covers 15 residues. Per germline, CDR1 SEHNR and CDR2 FQNEAQ (reference sequence). V lost 2 bases to trimming and J lost 0 bases, with 11 bases between them. Full variable domain (remainder filled in from reference TRBV7-9 and TRBJ2-7): DTGVSQNPRHKITKRGQNVTFRCDPISEHNRLYWYRQTLGQGPEFLTYFQNEAQLEKSRLLSDRFSAERPKGSFSTLEIQRTEQGDSAMYLCASSLPPTTSYEQYFGPGTRLTVT.

This chain joins TRBV7-9 and TRBJ1-2; 9 bases are a match to TRBD1. CDR1 is SEHNR, CDR2 FQNEAQ, per germline (reference sequence). This CDR3 spans 13 amino acids. Trimming took 5 bases from V and 7 from J; bases not matched to a gene: 5. The CDR3 region is CASSIQGAGGYTF. CDR3 DNA: TGTGCCAGCAGCATACAGGGGGCCGGTGGCTACACCTTC.

This clonotype has more than one count but fewer than ten. The V call is TRBV5-1, the J call TRBJ2-3; possibly TRBD1 for D (5 bases). The V gene's germline CDR1 is SGHRS and CDR2 YFSETQ. V was shortened by 3 bases and J by 2 bases, with 13 bases between the two germline ends. The CDR3 runs 15 residues. This chain's CDR3 is CASSSDSLATDTQYF. The CDR3 nucleotides read TGCGCCAGCAGCTCCGACAGTCTCGCCACAGATACGCAGTATTTT. Variable domain in full (rest from reference TRBV5-1 and TRBJ2-3): KAGVTQTPRYLIKTRGQQVTLSCSPISGHRSVSWYQQTPGQGLQFLFEYFSETQRNKGNFPGRFSGRQFSNSRSEMNVSTLELGDSALYLCASSSDSLATDTQYFGPGTRLTVL.

This clonotype was seen more than once but under ten times. V usage is TRBV7-9 and J usage is TRBJ1-1; the D is unclear. Germline assignment: CDR1 SEHNR and CDR2 FQNEAQ (reference sequence). The CDR3 runs 12 residues. Between the trimmed V and J ends, which lost 3 bases and 8 bases, there was a span of 10 bases. The CDR3 protein is CASSFSFREAFF. The CDR3 bases are TGTGCCAGCAGCTTTAGCTTCAGAGAAGCTTTCTTT.

This clonotype was counted ten times or more. The chain employs TRBV4-1 and TRBJ2-7; D is unclear. CDR1 is MGHRA and CDR2 is YSYEKL in the germline V gene. The CDR3 has 15 amino acids. Trimming pared 1 base from V and 2 bases from J, leaving 12 bases between. CDR3 region: CASSQGGRNPYEQYF. CDR3 nucleotide sequence: TGCGCCAGCAGCCAAGGCGGCCGAAACCCCTACGAGCAGTACTTC.

The chain joins TRBV5-6 to TRBJ1-2; unclear D gene. The V and J ends lost 3 bases and 7 bases respectively, with 10 bases between them. Germline V lookup: CDR1 SGHDT, CDR2 YYEEEE. This CDR3 has 12 amino acids. DNA of the CDR3: TGTGCCAGCAGCTCGGCTGCGGTTGGCTACACCTTC. It encodes CASSSAAVGYTF.

The gene calls are TRBV2 and TRBJ2-7; tentatively, D is TRBD2 (5 bases). The germline CDR1 and CDR2 sequences are SNHLY and FYNNEI. Trimming removed 6 bases at V and 3 bases at J, with 15 bases between. The CDR3 has 14 residues. Here the CDR3 reads CASSDLTRDYEQYF. Here the CDR3 DNA reads TGTGCCAGCAGCGACCTAACCCGGGACTACGAGCAGTACTTC.

This clonotype came up a few times. The chain recombines TRBV4-2 with TRBJ1-2; possibly TRBD1 for D (5 bases). CDR3 size: 15 residues. V was clipped by 1 base and J by 5 bases, with 14 bases between them. Per the germline V gene, CDR1 is LGHNA and CDR2 is YNFKEQ. CDR3 sequence: CASSQAGMGGYGYTF. CDR3 nucleotide sequence: TGTGCCAGCAGCCAAGCCGGTATGGGGGGATATGGCTACACCTTC.

This rearrangement joins TRBV11-2 to TRBJ2-3; 10 bases align to TRBD2. With 5 bases clipped from V and 4 bases from J, the junction kept 15 bases outside the gene matches. This CDR3 region has 18 residues. Germline CDR1 and CDR2: SGHAT and FQNNGV. In DNA form, the CDR3 reads TGTGCCAGCAGCCCCCAACCGCCGGGACTAGCGAGTGCAGATACGCAGTATTTT. It encodes CASSPQPPGLASADTQYF.

CDR3 protein: CSARGFGGTYEQYF. Written as DNA, the CDR3 is TGCAGTGCTAGGGGATTCGGGGGAACCTACGAGCAGTACTTC. This chain joins TRBV20-1 and TRBJ2-7, with a tentative D call TRBD2 (6 bases). This CDR3 has 14 residues. The V gene's germline CDR1 is DFQATT and CDR2 SNEGSKA (reference sequence). Trimming left V 3 bases short and J 2 bases short, with 14 bases between.

The chain recombines TRBV13 with TRBJ2-7; D might be TRBD1 or TRBD2, each matching 5 bases. This CDR3 has 13 amino acids. The V gene's germline CDR1 is PRHDT and CDR2 FYEKMQ (reference sequence). V was trimmed by 5 bases and J by 5 bases, leaving 13 bases between them. CDR3 nucleotides: TGTGCCAGCAGCATGATTTTGGGGGACGAGCAGTACTTC. This sequence encodes CASSMILGDEQYF. Using reference TRBV13 and TRBJ2-7 for the parts outside the CDR3, the full variable domain is AAGVIQSPRHLIKEKRETATLKCYPIPRHDTVYWYQQGPGQDPQFLISFYEKMQSDKGSIPDRFSAQQFSDYHSELNMSSLELGDSALYFCASSMILGDEQYFGPGTRLTVT.

This clonotype turned up a few times. The chain couples TRBV7-2 to TRBJ2-2; TRBD2 matches at 10 bases. Germline loops: CDR1 SGHTA, CDR2 FQGNSA. This CDR3 comprises 17 residues. Losses at the gene ends were 3 bases for V and 5 bases for J; bases not matched to a gene: 9. The CDR3 coding sequence is TGTGCCAGCAGCTTCCTCCTAGCGGGAGAAGGAACCGGGGAGCTGTTTTTT. Encoded protein: CASSFLLAGEGTGELFF.

This chain joins TRBV10-3 and TRBJ2-2; D gene uncertain. The CDR3 consists of 15 residues. The germline V and J ends were trimmed by 4 bases and 8 bases, with 17 bases remaining between them. Germline CDR1 is ENHRY and CDR2 is SYGVKD. The CDR3 DNA reads as TGTGCCATCAGTGCGACTCAAGGGTCACGAGGGGAGCTGTTTTTT. Protein sequence: CAISATQGSRGELFF.

This chain joins TRBV6-6 and TRBJ2-5; the match to TRBD2 covers 13 bases. The CDR3 runs to 15 residues. Germline lookup yields CDR1 MNHNY and CDR2 SVGAGI (reference sequence). J lost 3 bases, V lost 8 bases, and 6 bases had no gene match. The CDR3 DNA is TGTGCCAGCCAGACTAGCGGGGGGCTGAAAGAGACCCAGTACTTC. Translation gives CASQTSGGLKETQYF.

V and J are TRBV7-8 and TRBJ1-6, with 8 bases aligning to TRBD1. V shed 4 bases and J 7 bases; nucleotides not matched to a gene: 6. The CDR3 is 15 residues long. Per the germline V gene, CDR1 is SGHVS and CDR2 is FQNEAQ. Here the CDR3 DNA reads TGTGCCAGCAGCTCCGGACAGGGTAACAATTCACCCCTCCACTTT. Amino acids: CASSSGQGNNSPLHF. Together with reference TRBV7-8 and TRBJ1-6, the CDR3 gives the full variable domain: GAGVSQSPRYKVAKRGQDVALRCDPISGHVSLFWYQQALGQGPEFLTYFQNEAQLDKSGLPSDRFFAERPEGSVSTLKIQRTQQEDSAVYLCASSSGQGNNSPLHFGNGTRLTVT.

The chain combines TRBV7-9 with TRBJ1-1; 10 nucleotides align to TRBD1. Trimming cost V 5 bases and J 2 bases; bases outside gene matches: 8. Germline CDR1 is SEHNR and CDR2 is FQNEAQ (reference sequence). The CDR3 covers 16 residues. DNA of the CDR3: TGTGCCAGCAGCCCGAGGGACAGGGGCATTAACACTGAAGCTTTCTTT. This encodes CASSPRDRGINTEAFF. Based on the CDR3 plus reference TRBV7-9 and TRBJ1-1, the full variable domain is DTGVSQNPRHKITKRGQNVTFRCDPISEHNRLYWYRQTLGQGPEFLTYFQNEAQLEKSRLLSDRFSAERPKGSFSTLEIQRTEQGDSAMYLCASSPRDRGINTEAFFGQGTRLTVV.

This clonotype was observed a handful of times. J is TRBJ1-2 and V is TRBV13; TRBD1 is a possible D gene (5 bases). Between the trimmed V and J ends, which lost 1 base and 0 bases, there was a span of 9 bases. Germline V gives CDR1 PRHDT, CDR2 FYEKMQ (reference sequence). CDR3 size: 15 residues. This CDR3 is CASSLVGDPNYGYTF. The DNA for the CDR3 is TGTGCCAGCAGCTTAGTGGGGGACCCTAACTATGGCTACACCTTC.

The V call is TRBV6-5, the J call TRBJ2-5; TRBD1 matches 7 bases. This CDR3 region has 14 residues. Germline V gives CDR1 MNHEY, CDR2 SVGAGI. V trimming: 2 bases; J trimming: 4 bases; junction bases outside the gene matches: 4. CDR3 sequence (DNA): TGTGCCAGCAGTTACATTACAGGGGCAGAGACCCAGTACTTC. Protein: CASSYITGAETQYF.

The genes are TRBV20-1 and TRBJ2-3; TRBD2 aligns across 11 bases. Germline assignment: CDR1 DFQATT and CDR2 SNEGSKA (reference sequence). J lost 1 base, V lost 5 bases, and 8 bases had no gene match. This CDR3 comprises 16 residues. CDR3 in DNA: TGCAGTGCTGAGGGACTAGCGGACCTCGGCACAGATACGCAGTATTTT. Translation: CSAEGLADLGTDTQYF.

CDR3 loop: CASSLRAGLGDTQYF. The CDR3 nucleotides read TGTGCCAGCAGCTTACGGGCGGGGCTCGGGGATACGCAGTATTTT. V usage is TRBV13 and J usage is TRBJ2-3, with D perhaps TRBD2 (6 bases). This CDR3 contains 15 residues. The V gene's germline CDR1 is PRHDT and CDR2 FYEKMQ (reference sequence). The V end was cut by 2 bases, the J end by 6 bases, with 15 bases between.